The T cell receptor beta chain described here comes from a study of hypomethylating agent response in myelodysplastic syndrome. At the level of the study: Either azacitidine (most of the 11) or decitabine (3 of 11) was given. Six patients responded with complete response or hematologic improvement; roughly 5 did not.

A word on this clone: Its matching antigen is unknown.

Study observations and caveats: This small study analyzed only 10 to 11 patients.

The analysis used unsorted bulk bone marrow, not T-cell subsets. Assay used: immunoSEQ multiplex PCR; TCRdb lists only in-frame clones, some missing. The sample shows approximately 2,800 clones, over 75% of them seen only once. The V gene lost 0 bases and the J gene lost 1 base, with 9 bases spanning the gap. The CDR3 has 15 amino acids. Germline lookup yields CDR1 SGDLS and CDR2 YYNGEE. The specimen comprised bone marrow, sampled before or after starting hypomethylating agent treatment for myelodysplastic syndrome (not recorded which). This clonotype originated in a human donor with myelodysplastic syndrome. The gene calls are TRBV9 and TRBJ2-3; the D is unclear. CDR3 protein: CASSVAGLRTDTQYF. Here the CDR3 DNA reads TGTGCCAGCAGCGTAGCTGGGCTCCGCACAGATACGCAGTATTTT. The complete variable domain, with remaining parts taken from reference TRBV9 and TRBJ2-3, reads DSGVTQTPKHLITATGQRVTLRCSPRSGDLSVYWYQQSLDQGLQFLIQYYNGEERAKGNILERFSAQQFPDLHSELNLSSLELGDSALYFCASSVAGLRTDTQYFGPGTRLTVL.